These 13 T cell receptor beta chains were all obtained from the same sample, sequenced in a study of T cells in tuberculosis. Measured with immunoSEQ multiplex PCR; TCRdb has only the in-frame clones, and not every one. The sample lists 25,000 to 35,000 clones, about 92% occurring once. Time point: new active TB diagnosis, blood taken before or within 7 days of starting treatment. Here the sequenced sample was PBMCs, taken at tuberculosis diagnosis. Receptors were obtained from an adult with tuberculosis. Some clones in this sample may be carry-over from other donors' samples.

This chain links TRBV7-6 with TRBJ2-7, with TRBD2 matching over 7 bases. Germline CDR1 is SGHVS and CDR2 is FNYEAQ. The J segment lost 0 bases and the V segment lost 5 bases, leaving 10 bases of the junction unmatched. The CDR3 runs to 16 residues. The CDR3 coding sequence is TGTGCCAGCAGCCCGGGGGGAGGCTGGGGCTCCTACGAGCAGTACTTC. It is translated as CASSPGGGWGSYEQYF.

The chain links TRBV30 to TRBJ2-7; D might be TRBD2 (7 bases). With 3 bases removed from V and 2 bases from J, the gap between germline ends came to 23 bases. Germline CDR1 is GTSNPN and CDR2 is SVGIG (reference sequence). This CDR3 spans 17 amino acids. The CDR3 reads CAWRNQGMRGRPYEQYF. In DNA form, the CDR3 reads TGTGCCTGGAGAAATCAGGGGATGCGGGGGCGCCCCTACGAGCAGTACTTC.

The genes are TRBV6-1 and TRBJ1-6; D is unresolved. Deletions cut 10 bases from V and 0 bases from J, with 10 bases between. The CDR3 contains 14 residues. Germline assignment: CDR1 MNHNS and CDR2 SASEGT. The CDR3 reads CAIPSGSYNSPLHF. CDR3 bases: TGTGCCATCCCGTCAGGCTCCTATAATTCACCCCTCCACTTT.

The CDR3 DNA reads as TGTGCCAGCAGCTTACTAGCGGGGGGGCAGAATACAGATACGCAGTATTTT. Amino acid sequence: CASSLLAGGQNTDTQYF. The V call is TRBV9, the J call TRBJ2-3; 13 positions agree with TRBD2. The V and J ends lost 4 bases and 3 bases, in that order; junction bases with no gene match: 8. CDR1 and CDR2 from the germline V gene are SGDLS and YYNGEE. This CDR3 has 17 residues.

The J gene is TRBJ1-2, the V gene TRBV15; the match to TRBD1 covers 7 bases. The ends lost 2 bases at V and 8 bases at J; junction bases unmatched: 2. CDR1 and CDR2 from the germline V gene are LNHNV and YYDKDF (reference sequence). The CDR3 totals 12 residues. This CDR3 is CATSRQGDGYTF. CDR3 DNA: TGTGCCACCAGCAGACAGGGGGACGGCTACACCTTC.

This clone was counted a single time. The rearrangement uses TRBV5-1 and TRBJ2-7; 14 nucleotides line up with TRBD2. Germline V gene data show CDR1 as SGHRS and CDR2 as YFSETQ. The CDR3 spans 16 residues. Unmatched junction bases numbered 5, after V lost 4 bases and J lost 2 bases. CDR3 protein: CASSPPGLAGAYEQYF. The CDR3 DNA reads as TGCGCCAGCAGCCCACCGGGACTAGCGGGGGCCTACGAGCAGTACTTC.

The V gene is TRBV7-2, the J gene TRBJ2-2, with D possibly being TRBD1 (5 bases). In germline, CDR1 is SGHTA, CDR2 FQGNSA. The CDR3 is made up of 16 amino acids. V dropped 1 base and J dropped 1 base, with 10 bases sitting between them. The CDR3 loop is CASSLVGGQNTGELFF. The CDR3, as DNA: TGTGCCAGCAGCTTAGTAGGCGGACAGAACACCGGGGAGCTGTTTTTT. The full variable domain, in which reference TRBV7-2 and TRBJ2-2 provide the parts outside the CDR3, is GAGVSQSPSNKVTEKGKDVELRCDPISGHTALYWYRQSLGQGLEFLIYFQGNSAPDKSGLPSDRFSAERTGGSVSTLTIQRTQQEDSAVYLCASSLVGGQNTGELFFGEGSRLTVL.

This clone was recorded once. This chain joins TRBV19 and TRBJ1-5; no clear D. The CDR3 runs to 13 residues. Looked up from germline, CDR1 is LNHDA and CDR2 is SQIVND (reference sequence). Trimming took 5 bases from V and 0 from J, leaving 5 bases between them. The CDR3 here is CASSVFSNQPQHF. In DNA form, the CDR3 reads TGTGCCAGTAGTGTATTTAGCAATCAGCCCCAGCATTTT. The full variable domain, rest sourced from reference TRBV19 and TRBJ1-5, is DGGITQSPKYLFRKEGQNVTLSCEQNLNHDAMYWYRQDPGQGLRLIYYSQIVNDFQKGDIAEGYSVSREKKESFPLTVTSAQKNPTAFYLCASSVFSNQPQHFGDGTRLSIL.

This clone was counted once. V is TRBV27 and J is TRBJ2-3, with a possible D match to TRBD2 (5 bases). With 1 base removed from V and 0 bases from J, the gap between germline ends came to 8 bases. Germline V gives CDR1 MNHEY, CDR2 SMNVEV (reference sequence). The CDR3 is 15 residues long. The CDR3 sequence is CASSLWRASTDTQYF. The CDR3 coding sequence is TGTGCCAGCAGTTTATGGCGGGCTAGCACAGATACGCAGTATTTT.

The V and J genes are TRBV7-6 and TRBJ2-7; 8 bases fit TRBD2. The CDR3 has 14 residues. Germline V CDR1 and CDR2: SGHVS, FNYEAQ. With 4 bases clipped from V and 5 bases from J, the junction kept 7 bases outside the gene matches. CDR3 sequence reads: CASSSPGGIDEQYF. The CDR3 coding sequence is TGTGCCAGCAGCTCCCCGGGGGGGATCGACGAGCAGTACTTC.

The chain is built from TRBV9 and TRBJ2-5; 13 bases are shared with TRBD2. After removal of 4 bases from V and 2 bases from J, the junction contained 5 bases not matched to a gene. Germline V gives CDR1 SGDLS, CDR2 YYNGEE. The CDR3 runs 16 residues. The CDR3 nucleotides read TGTGCCAGCAGCAAGCGGACTAGCGGGGGTCAAGAGACCCAGTACTTC. This encodes CASSKRTSGGQETQYF.

This clone was recorded a few times. Written as DNA, the CDR3 is TGCGCCAGCAGGGACTGGAACTATGGCTACACCTTC. Translating gives CASRDWNYGYTF. This chain uses TRBV5-1 with TRBJ1-2; D unclear. The germline gives CDR1 SGHRS, CDR2 YFSETQ. The ends were cut back, 5 bases at V and 2 bases at J, with 7 bases in the middle. This CDR3 contains 12 residues.

This rearrangement joins TRBV19 to TRBJ1-4; a weak D match, TRBD1 (5 bases). Germline CDR1 is LNHDA and CDR2 is SQIVND (reference sequence). This CDR3 contains 14 residues. Trimming removed 4 bases from V and 6 bases from J, with 12 bases in between. CDR3 DNA sequence: TGTGCCAGTAGTAGGGCGGGGGGAGATGAAAAACTGTTTTTT. It translates to CASSRAGGDEKLFF.